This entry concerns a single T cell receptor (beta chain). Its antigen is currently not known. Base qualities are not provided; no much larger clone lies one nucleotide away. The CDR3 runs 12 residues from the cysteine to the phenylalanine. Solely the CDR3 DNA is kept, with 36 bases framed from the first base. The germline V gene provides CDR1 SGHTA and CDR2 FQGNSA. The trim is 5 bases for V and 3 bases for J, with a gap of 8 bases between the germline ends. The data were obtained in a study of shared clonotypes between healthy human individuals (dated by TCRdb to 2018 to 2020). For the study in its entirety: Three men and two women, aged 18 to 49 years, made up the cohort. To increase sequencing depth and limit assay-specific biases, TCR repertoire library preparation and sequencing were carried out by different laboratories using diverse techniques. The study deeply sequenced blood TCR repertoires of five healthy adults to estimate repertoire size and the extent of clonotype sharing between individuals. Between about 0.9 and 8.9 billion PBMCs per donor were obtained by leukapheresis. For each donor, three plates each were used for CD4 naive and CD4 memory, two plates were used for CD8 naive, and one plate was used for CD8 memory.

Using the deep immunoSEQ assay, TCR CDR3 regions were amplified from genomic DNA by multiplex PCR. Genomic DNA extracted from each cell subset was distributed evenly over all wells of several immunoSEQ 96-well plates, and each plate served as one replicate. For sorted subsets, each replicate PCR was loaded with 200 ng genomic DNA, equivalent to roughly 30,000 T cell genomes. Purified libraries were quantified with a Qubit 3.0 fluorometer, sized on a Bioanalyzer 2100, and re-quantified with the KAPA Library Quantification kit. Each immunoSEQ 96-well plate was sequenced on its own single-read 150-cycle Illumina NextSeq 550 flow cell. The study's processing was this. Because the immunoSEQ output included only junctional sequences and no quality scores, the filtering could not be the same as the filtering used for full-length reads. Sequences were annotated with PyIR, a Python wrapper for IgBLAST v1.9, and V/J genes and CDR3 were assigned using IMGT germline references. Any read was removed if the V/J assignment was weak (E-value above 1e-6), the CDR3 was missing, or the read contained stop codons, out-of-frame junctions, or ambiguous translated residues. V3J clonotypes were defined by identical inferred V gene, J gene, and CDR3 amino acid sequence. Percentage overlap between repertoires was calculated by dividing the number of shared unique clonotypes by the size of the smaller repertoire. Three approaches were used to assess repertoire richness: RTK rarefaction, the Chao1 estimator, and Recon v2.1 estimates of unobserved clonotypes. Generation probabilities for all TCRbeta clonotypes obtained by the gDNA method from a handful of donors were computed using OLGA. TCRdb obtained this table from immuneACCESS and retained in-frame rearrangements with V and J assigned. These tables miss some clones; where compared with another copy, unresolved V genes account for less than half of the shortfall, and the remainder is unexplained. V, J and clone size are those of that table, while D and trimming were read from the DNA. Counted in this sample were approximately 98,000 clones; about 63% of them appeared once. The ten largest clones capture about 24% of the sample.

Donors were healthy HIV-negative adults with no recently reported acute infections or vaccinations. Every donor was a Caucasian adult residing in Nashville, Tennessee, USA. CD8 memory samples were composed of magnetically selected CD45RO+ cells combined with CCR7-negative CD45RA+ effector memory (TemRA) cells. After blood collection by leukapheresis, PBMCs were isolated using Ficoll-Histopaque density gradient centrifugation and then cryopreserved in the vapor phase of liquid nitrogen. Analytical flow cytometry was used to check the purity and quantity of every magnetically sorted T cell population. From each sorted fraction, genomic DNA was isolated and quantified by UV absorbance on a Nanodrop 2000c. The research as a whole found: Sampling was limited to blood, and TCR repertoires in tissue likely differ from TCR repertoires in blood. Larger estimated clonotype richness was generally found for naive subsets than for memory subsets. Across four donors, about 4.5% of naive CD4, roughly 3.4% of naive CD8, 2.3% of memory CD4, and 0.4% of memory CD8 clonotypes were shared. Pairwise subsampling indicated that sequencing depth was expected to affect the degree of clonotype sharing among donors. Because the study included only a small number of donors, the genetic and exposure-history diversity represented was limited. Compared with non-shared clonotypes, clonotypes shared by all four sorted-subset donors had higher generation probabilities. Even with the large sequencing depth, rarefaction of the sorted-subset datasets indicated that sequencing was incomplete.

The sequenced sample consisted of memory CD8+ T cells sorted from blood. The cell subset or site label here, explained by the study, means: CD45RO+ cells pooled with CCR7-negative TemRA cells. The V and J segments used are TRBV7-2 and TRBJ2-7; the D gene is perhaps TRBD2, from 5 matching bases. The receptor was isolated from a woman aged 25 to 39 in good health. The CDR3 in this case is CASSTGFYEQYF. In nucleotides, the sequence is TGTGCCAGCAGCACGGGATTCTACGAGCAGTACTTC.